This T cell receptor beta chain originates from a study of cytomegalovirus exposure and HLA in healthy donors (dated by TCRdb to 2016 to 2017). As for the study more broadly: An earlier analysis of roughly 500 of the donors reported 276 Gb of sequence data and about 120 million unique TCR beta sequences obtained from approximately 180 million T cells. Roughly 300 gigabases of sequencing data and around 88 million unique TCR sequences made up an early release that covered 640 HLA-typed donors. Among the roughly 370 genotyped donors, around 81% belonged to the genetic ancestry cluster associated with self-reported Caucasian donors. The study was designed to test whether signatures of past pathogen exposure could be identified by cataloging public T cell receptors. Using immunosequencing, the study profiled T cell repertoires from 640 or so subjects and related those repertoires to cytomegalovirus serostatus. Besides the first cohort of more than 650 subjects, a separate validation cohort made up of 90 to 150 different subjects was used. The study combined high-throughput TCR immunosequencing, statistical association of individual TCRs with disease status, and machine learning to predict cytomegalovirus infection status. To study patterns of TCR occurrence, a later analysis re-analyzed previously published TCR beta repertoires from around 660 donors and added high-resolution HLA genotyping. Rather than using new phenotypic data, the later analysis identified candidate immune exposures from TCR beta sequences and from how often those sequences occurred across donors. An earlier analysis of around 580 of the donors used high-throughput TCR beta sequencing to judge whether each TCR beta V gene segment behaved as functional or pseudogenic. Alongside the repertoire data, information on donor age, sex, ethnicity and CMV serostatus was compiled. A later genetic analysis took genome-wide SNP genotypes for about 55% of the 666 donors and used that subset as a discovery cohort. Every repertoire in the discovery cohort had been generated on one and the same sequencing platform. Class I and class II HLA loci were covered by the typing at four-digit resolution. The number of typed donors differed by locus: about 620-640 for A, B, C, DRB1 and DQB1; approximately 520 for DQA1; about 600 for DPA1; and some 430 for DPB1. Several DR-DQ haplotypes were treated as single units for association and clustering because of strong linkage in the cohort. Among 300 to 500 genotyped donors of the cohort, an average of around 250,000 unique TCR beta nucleotide sequences was sequenced per donor, of which 15% to 20% were non-productive.

Beyond this particular receptor, the publication reports: The presence/absence analyses assumed that sequencing depth was roughly uniform across donors, and that assumption may not be true. Specific HLA alleles were associated with 16,951 TCR beta sequences at a false discovery rate of 0.05 in a later analysis. According to a later analysis, most CMV-associated TCR beta chains appeared to be HLA-restricted, and the HLA associations seemed to be driven largely by CMV exposure. In an earlier analysis of approximately 590 of the donors, most TCR beta V segments were observed in productive rearrangements about 90% or about 30% of the time, broadly matching IMGT annotations. A further reported finding was that TCR beta sequences accurately predicted the HLA-A and HLA-B alleles for most subjects in the first cohort. Some IMGT-functional V segments, including TRBV6-2 and TRBV6-3, could not be distinguished by the 87-base-pair reads and were therefore excluded. A few of the identified cytomegalovirus-associated TCR beta chains were confirmed in vitro to be specific for cytomegalovirus antigens. In a later analysis, TCR association rates were found to vary across HLA loci, with the most associated TCRs seen for DRB1 alleles and the fewest for HLA-C alleles. Roughly 15 rarely observed V segments, including chromosome 9 orphons, were excluded from the earlier analysis of approximately 500 of the donors because counts were too low. The authors suggested that the approach could potentially be generalized to other disease states and immunological phenotypes. In a later analysis, HLA-associated TCR beta chains showed more clonal expansion and lower generation probabilities than non-associated chains that were equally common. In the study, about 150 TCR beta chains were listed as associated with cytomegalovirus. The sequencing pipeline was judged likely to have produced a cluster of highly shared sequence variants as a technical artifact. The only immune exposure information available for the cohort was CMV serostatus. In both the original and validation cohorts, the classifier was reported to diagnose cytomegalovirus status with high specificity and sensitivity. The cohort was sequenced for TCR beta chains only, and without alpha or paired-chain data the features that could be detected were limited. Correlated functional status among segregating V segments might reflect linkage disequilibrium, but an unknown experimental factor could not be ruled out. Most TCR sequences were observed very rarely across donors, whereas some public TCRs were present in many individuals. According to a later genetic analysis, donors in an Asian-associated ancestry cluster had fewer N-insertions in productive TCRs than the approximately 670-donor mean. When HLA alleles, especially DR and DQ, strongly co-occurred, TCR associations were difficult to assign to individual alleles. Several of the top co-occurrence clusters appeared to be linked to parvovirus B19, influenza, CMV and Epstein-Barr virus, according to a later analysis. Because HLA typing was unavailable for some donors at each locus, only the typed subset was used in association tests. A later genetic analysis associated a missense DCLRE1C variant with V-gene and J-gene trimming of TCR beta chains, and an independent cohort replicated the association.

CDR1 and CDR2 are drawn from the germline V gene: ENHRY, SYGVKD. V loses 8 bases, J loses 5 bases, and the germline ends lie 7 bases apart. The CDR3 runs 11 residues from the cysteine to the phenylalanine. Only the CDR3 part of the read is kept: 33 bases, read in frame from the first base. As for this clone: Its antigen remains unidentified. No base quality information exists; no much larger clone differs at one position.

The library was built by means of the immunoSEQ multiplex PCR assay. For the multiplex PCR, a mixture combining 60 forward primers for TCR Vbeta segments and 13 reverse primers for TCR Jbeta segments was used. The CDR3 region of rearranged TCR beta genes was amplified from genomic DNA by a multiplex PCR assay. Amplified TCR beta libraries were sequenced as 87-base-pair reads on the Illumina HiSeq System. Concerning the study's data processing: A later analysis tallied tens of millions of unique TCR beta chains across the 700 or so repertoires, and some 10 million of those chains were shared by two or more donors. A nearest-neighbor algorithm error-corrected the raw reads and collapsed the reads into unique sequences, merging closely related sequences to remove PCR and sequencing errors. CDR3 sequences were aligned to IMGT reference sequences to assign V, D and J gene segments. For a sequence to be retained, a match of at least six nucleotides was required to both a V gene segment and a J gene segment. Rearrangements were called productive when the CDR3 lacked stop codons and stayed in frame with V and J; all others were non-productive. CDR3 was defined by IMGT convention, running from the second conserved V-encoded cysteine to the conserved J-encoded phenylalanine. The earlier analysis of about 590 of the donors excluded sequences that lacked an unambiguous match to a single V gene segment. An earlier analysis of fewer than 750 of the donors classified V segments as functional when productive rearrangements were above 56.7% and as segregating when the standard deviation between donors was above 5%. A statistical classification framework was developed to diagnose cytomegalovirus status using the catalog of TCR beta chain sequences. In a later analysis, V and J genes were assigned by comparing TCR nucleotide sequences against IMGT/GENE-DB human TR gene sequences. A later analysis assigned CDR3 sequences and most-parsimonious VDJ recombination scenarios with the TCRdist pipeline. In a later analysis, every TCR beta chain was defined by the combination of its CDR3 amino acid sequence and its V-gene family, and reads without a unique V-gene family were dropped. To address suspected cross-contamination and a sequencing artifact, a later analysis removed 592 highly shared, low-generation-probability nucleotide sequences. For each public chain, a later analysis derived a clonal expansion index from normalized ranks of inferred template counts within each repertoire. A later analysis computed generation probabilities with a VDJ recombination model fitted to out-of-frame rearrangements, and checked the results against IGoR. Hypergeometric tests were used in a later analysis to score TCR-TCR, TCR-HLA and TCR-CMV co-occurrence, with a repertoire-size bias correction applied to the TCR pairs. A later analysis estimated false discovery rates by permuting HLA or CMV assignments 20 times. In a later analysis, co-occurring TCRs were grouped using DBSCAN, and TCRdist sequence similarity was added for clustering within HLA-allele-positive subsets. Repertoires with fewer than 30,000 or more than 120,000 public chains were left out of co-occurrence clustering, as were four to six repertoires with anomalous nucleotide sharing. This is the immuneACCESS table as TCRdb keeps it, with only in-frame sequences that have V and J called. A part of the clones is gone; compared with another copy, unresolved V genes explain less than half, and the rest is unexplained. V and J calls and clone size follow that table, whereas D and trimming were derived from the DNA. The sample has about 250,000 clones on record, 80% to 90% of them singletons. The ten largest make up 0.24% of the sample.

The cohort was made up of 650 to 700 healthy bone marrow donors. All cohort members were sampled while nominally healthy, although unrecorded immune exposures were likely present. The donor was CMV seronegative and was included in the group of hundreds of seronegative cohort members. A peripheral blood sample was collected from each donor, and TCR beta sequencing was performed on peripheral blood mononuclear cells. The Qiagen DNeasy Blood Extraction Kit was used to extract genomic DNA from the blood cell samples. Sequences were obtained from PBMCs. The receptor comes from a girl aged 2 to 10 in good health and CMV-seronegative. The rearrangement joined TRBV10-3 to TRBJ2-1, with the D segment identity uncertain. CDR3 reads: CAIEVDNEQFF. The nucleotide sequence reads TGTGCCATCGAGGTAGACAATGAGCAGTTCTTC.